The rows below give T cell receptor beta chains drawn from one sample of a study of blood T cells in healthy people across ages. TCRdb used MiXCR to reprocess the 5' RACE reads, holding one entry per CDR3 protein. The profile covers 1.5 million to 2 million distinct CDR3 sequences, with 28% appearing a single time and about 7.7% taken by the ten largest. The sequencing sample was made of blood. The receptors were gathered from a woman younger than 45 in good health. Both conserved end residues are part of each CDR3. Fields, in order: D gene, J gene, V gene, clone size, CDR3 DNA, CDR3 protein. The D gene is left open where the match is weak. Not all rows give a size; the values are once, few, many and, for expanded clones, a class.

D: NA
J: TRBJ2-5
V: TRBV12-3/TRBV12-4
size: few
DNA: TGTGCCAGTAGGGGGGGTCAGGCAGAAACCCAGTACTTC
CDR3: CASRGGQAETQYF

D: NA
J: TRBJ2-2
V: TRBV5-1
size: NA
DNA: TGCGCCAACAGCTTGGTTGCAGGGGCCGGGGAGCTGTTTTTT
CDR3: CANSLVAGAGELFF

D: NA
J: TRBJ2-1
V: TRBV20-1
size: many
DNA: TGCAGTTCACACCATACTACCCCCTCGGCCAATGAGCAGTTCTTC
CDR3: CSSHHTTPSANEQFF

D: TRBD2
J: TRBJ2-7
V: TRBV7-2
size: many
DNA: TGTGCCAGCAGCGCGGACCTAGCGGGAGCGACCTACGAGCAGTACTTC
CDR3: CASSADLAGATYEQYF

D: TRBD1
J: TRBJ2-3
V: TRBV12-3/TRBV12-4
size: few
DNA: TGTGCCAGCAGTTTATCGTTGGGGACAGGGCTTCCAGACACGCAGTATTTT
CDR3: CASSLSLGTGLPDTQYF

D: TRBD1
J: TRBJ2-3
V: TRBV28
size: few
DNA: TGTGCCAGCAGTATAAAAAACAGGGGTACGCAGTATTTT
CDR3: CASSIKNRGTQYF

D: NA
J: TRBJ2-7
V: TRBV28
size: NA
DNA: TGTGCCAGCAGTTTGCCCGGAAGGAGCTCCTACGAGCAGTACTTC
CDR3: CASSLPGRSSYEQYF

D: NA
J: TRBJ2-5
V: TRBV20-1
size: many
DNA: TGCAGTGCTAGGGGATGGTCCAGGGCTAAGACCCAGTACTTC
CDR3: CSARGWSRAKTQYF

D: TRBD1
J: TRBJ1-1
V: TRBV5-5
size: NA
DNA: TGTGCCAGCAGCTCCGCACCGGGACAGGCTGAAGCTTTCTTT
CDR3: CASSSAPGQAEAFF

D: NA
J: TRBJ1-2
V: TRBV20-1
size: few
DNA: TGCAGTGCTTCCGGGACGTCAGTGTATGGCTACACCTTC
CDR3: CSASGTSVYGYTF

D: TRBD1
J: TRBJ1-2
V: TRBV6-2/TRBV6-3
size: many
DNA: TGTGCCAGCAGTGCCTTGGGACAGGTTAGCTATGGCTACACCTTC
CDR3: CASSALGQVSYGYTF

D: NA
J: TRBJ2-2
V: TRBV6-6
size: NA
DNA: TGTGCCAGCAGTAGGGAGCGCCCCGGGGAGCGGTTTTTT
CDR3: CASSRERPGERFF

D: NA
J: TRBJ2-2
V: TRBV5-1
size: few
DNA: TGCGCCAGCACCTCCTCAGGGGTTGACACCGGGGAGCTGTTTTTT
CDR3: CASTSSGVDTGELFF

D: NA
J: TRBJ2-5
V: TRBV28
size: NA
DNA: TGTGCCAGCAGTGATGTGGGGCCAGGGAAAGAGACCCAGGACTTC
CDR3: CASSDVGPGKETQDF

D: NA
J: TRBJ1-1
V: TRBV28
size: NA
DNA: TGTGCCAGCAGTTTATCGCGGGGGGCAGGCCAGGACACTGAAGCTTTCTTT
CDR3: CASSLSRGAGQDTEAFF

D: NA
J: TRBJ2-1
V: TRBV6-1
size: NA
DNA: TGTGCCAGCACCATGTTTGAGACTGCGGCCTACAATGAGCAGTTCTTC
CDR3: CASTMFETAAYNEQFF

D: NA
J: TRBJ2-3
V: TRBV15
size: NA
DNA: TGTACCACCAGCAGAGAAGGGACCCAAAGCACAGATACGCAGTATTTT
CDR3: CTTSREGTQSTDTQYF

D: NA
J: TRBJ1-2
V: TRBV20-1
size: NA
DNA: TGCAGTGCTAGAGATCTTCGAGGGCAAGCAGGATATGGCTACACCTTC
CDR3: CSARDLRGQAGYGYTF

D: TRBD1
J: TRBJ2-1
V: TRBV5-5
size: few
DNA: TGTGCCAGCAGCGGGGGACAGGGGGCCCGCTATGAGCAGTTCTTC
CDR3: CASSGGQGARYEQFF

D: TRBD2
J: TRBJ2-7
V: TRBV5-1
size: NA
DNA: TGCGCCAGCAGCTTCACAGCGGGATACTACGAGCAGTACTTC
CDR3: CASSFTAGYYEQYF

D: NA
J: TRBJ1-1
V: TRBV29-1
size: few
DNA: TGCAGCGTTGAGGCCTTCATGAACACTGAAGCTTTCTTT
CDR3: CSVEAFMNTEAFF

D: TRBD2
J: TRBJ2-5
V: TRBV28
size: NA
DNA: TGTGCCAGCAGTTCGTGGACTAGCGGGGGAGGAGAGACCCAGTACTTC
CDR3: CASSSWTSGGGETQYF

D: NA
J: TRBJ1-2
V: TRBV7-6
size: few
DNA: TGTGCCAGCAGCAGGGGGAACGGGGATGGCTACACCTTC
CDR3: CASSRGNGDGYTF

D: TRBD2
J: TRBJ2-5
V: TRBV11-2
size: few
DNA: TGTGCCAGCAGCTCGGGACTAGCTTGGGGGACCCAGTACTTC
CDR3: CASSSGLAWGTQYF

D: TRBD2
J: TRBJ2-5
V: TRBV7-2
size: NA
DNA: TGTGCCAGCAGCTACCGTGACGGGACTAGCGTCAGAGAGACCCAGTACTTC
CDR3: CASSYRDGTSVRETQYF

D: NA
J: TRBJ2-6
V: TRBV5-1
size: many
DNA: TGCGCCAGCAGCCCAACCCCTGGGGCCAACGTCCTGACTTTC
CDR3: CASSPTPGANVLTF

D: NA
J: TRBJ2-5
V: TRBV5-6
size: few
DNA: TGTGCCAGCAGCCCTGAGGTCGGGGATCAAGAGACCCAGTACTTC
CDR3: CASSPEVGDQETQYF

D: TRBD1
J: TRBJ2-5
V: TRBV20-1
size: NA
DNA: TGCAGTGCTTTCGAGGACAGGGCATTACAAGAGACCCAGTACTTC
CDR3: CSAFEDRALQETQYF

D: NA
J: TRBJ2-5
V: TRBV12-3/TRBV12-4
size: NA
DNA: TGTGCCAGCAGTTTATCTAGCGTCCTTGACAATGAGCAGTACTTC
CDR3: CASSLSSVLDNEQYF

D: NA
J: TRBJ1-2
V: TRBV28
size: many
DNA: TGTGCCAGCAGTTTTCAGAGGAACTATGGCTACACCTTC
CDR3: CASSFQRNYGYTF

D: NA
J: TRBJ1-2
V: TRBV5-1
size: many
DNA: TGCGCCAGCAGTCGACCGGGGACCGGCTATGGCTACACCTTC
CDR3: CASSRPGTGYGYTF

D: TRBD1
J: TRBJ2-1
V: TRBV20-1
size: few
DNA: TGCAGTGCTGGGGTGACAGGGTTGAATGAGCAGTTCTTC
CDR3: CSAGVTGLNEQFF

D: NA
J: TRBJ1-4
V: TRBV11-2
size: few
DNA: TGTGCCAGCAGCTCCTACATGGGGGAAAAACTGTTTTTT
CDR3: CASSSYMGEKLFF

D: TRBD1
J: TRBJ1-6
V: TRBV29-1
size: NA
DNA: TGCAGCGTGAGACAGGGTAATTCACCCCTCCACTTT
CDR3: CSVRQGNSPLHF

D: TRBD1
J: TRBJ1-1
V: TRBV5-1
size: NA
DNA: TGCGCCAGCAGCTGGACAGGGGGCGAGGTTGAAGCTTTCTTT
CDR3: CASSWTGGEVEAFF

D: NA
J: TRBJ2-3
V: TRBV5-1
size: few
DNA: TGCGCCAGCAGCCTGGCGGTAAGGGGTAACACAGATACGCAGTATTTT
CDR3: CASSLAVRGNTDTQYF

D: TRBD2
J: TRBJ2-1
V: TRBV5-4
size: few
DNA: TGTGCCAGCAGCTTGGACCCTAGCGGGAGGCGCAATGAGCAGTTCTTC
CDR3: CASSLDPSGRRNEQFF

D: TRBD1
J: TRBJ2-3
V: TRBV27
size: few
DNA: TGTGCCAGCCGGGACAGGTGGCGATCAGATACGCAGTATTTT
CDR3: CASRDRWRSDTQYF

D: NA
J: TRBJ2-1
V: TRBV6-2/TRBV6-3
size: NA
DNA: TGTGCCAGCAGTCGTCAACGGGGATTGGGGACAATCGAGCAGTTCTTC
CDR3: CASSRQRGLGTIEQFF

D: NA
J: TRBJ2-1
V: TRBV7-2
size: NA
DNA: TGTGCCAGCAGCTCGGAGGGCGCGGGCAATGAGCAGTTCTTC
CDR3: CASSSEGAGNEQFF

D: TRBD2
J: TRBJ2-3
V: TRBV5-1
size: few
DNA: TGCGCCAGCAGCGGGGGGGGGTCAGATACGCAGTATTTT
CDR3: CASSGGGSDTQYF

D: NA
J: TRBJ2-7
V: TRBV9
size: few
DNA: TGTGCCAGCAGCCCGACAGGTTCGACAGAGCAGTACTTC
CDR3: CASSPTGSTEQYF

D: NA
J: TRBJ2-1
V: TRBV7-3
size: NA
DNA: TGTGCCAGTAAGGGCGGGGCTAACAATGAGCAGTTCTTC
CDR3: CASKGGANNEQFF

D: NA
J: TRBJ1-1
V: TRBV5-5
size: NA
DNA: TGTGCCAGCAGCTTCCACACTAACACTGAAGCTTTCTTT
CDR3: CASSFHTNTEAFF

D: NA
J: TRBJ2-7
V: TRBV3-1
size: few
DNA: TGTGCCAGCAGCCAAGATCTACCGTCTAGCGCCTACTACGAGCAGTACTTC
CDR3: CASSQDLPSSAYYEQYF

D: NA
J: TRBJ2-3
V: TRBV27
size: NA
DNA: TGTGCCAGCAAGGAGGGGGGCCCGGAACGGGGAGATACGCAGTATTTT
CDR3: CASKEGGPERGDTQYF

D: NA
J: TRBJ2-7
V: TRBV15
size: many
DNA: TGTGCCACCAGCAGAGAGAAGGGGTTGAGCTACGAGCAGTACTTC
CDR3: CATSREKGLSYEQYF